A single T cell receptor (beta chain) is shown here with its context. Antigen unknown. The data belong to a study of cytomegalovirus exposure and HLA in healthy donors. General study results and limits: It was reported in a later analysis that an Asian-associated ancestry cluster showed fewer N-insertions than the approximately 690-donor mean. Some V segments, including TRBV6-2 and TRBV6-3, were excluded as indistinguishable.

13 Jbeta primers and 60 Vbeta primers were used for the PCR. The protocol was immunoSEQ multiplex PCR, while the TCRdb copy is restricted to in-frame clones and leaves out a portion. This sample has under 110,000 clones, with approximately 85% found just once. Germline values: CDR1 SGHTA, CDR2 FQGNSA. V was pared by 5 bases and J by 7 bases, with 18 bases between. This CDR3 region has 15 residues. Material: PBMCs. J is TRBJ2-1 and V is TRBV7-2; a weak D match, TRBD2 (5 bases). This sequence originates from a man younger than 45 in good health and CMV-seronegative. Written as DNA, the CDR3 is TGTGCCAGCAGCACACAGACGAGGGCCGGGAATGAGCAGTTCTTC. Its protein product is CASSTQTRAGNEQFF.